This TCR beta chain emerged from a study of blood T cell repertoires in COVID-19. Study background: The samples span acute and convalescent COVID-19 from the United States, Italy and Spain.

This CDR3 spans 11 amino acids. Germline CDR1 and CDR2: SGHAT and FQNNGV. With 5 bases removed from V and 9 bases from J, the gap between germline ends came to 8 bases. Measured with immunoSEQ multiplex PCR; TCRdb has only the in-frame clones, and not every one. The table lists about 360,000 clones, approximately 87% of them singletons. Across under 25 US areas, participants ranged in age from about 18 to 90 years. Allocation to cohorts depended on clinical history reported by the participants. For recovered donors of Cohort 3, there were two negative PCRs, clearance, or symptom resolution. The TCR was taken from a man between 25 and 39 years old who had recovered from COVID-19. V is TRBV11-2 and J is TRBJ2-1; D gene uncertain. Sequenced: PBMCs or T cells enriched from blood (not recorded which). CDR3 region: CASSGIIEQFF. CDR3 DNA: TGTGCCAGCAGCGGCATCATTGAGCAGTTCTTC.